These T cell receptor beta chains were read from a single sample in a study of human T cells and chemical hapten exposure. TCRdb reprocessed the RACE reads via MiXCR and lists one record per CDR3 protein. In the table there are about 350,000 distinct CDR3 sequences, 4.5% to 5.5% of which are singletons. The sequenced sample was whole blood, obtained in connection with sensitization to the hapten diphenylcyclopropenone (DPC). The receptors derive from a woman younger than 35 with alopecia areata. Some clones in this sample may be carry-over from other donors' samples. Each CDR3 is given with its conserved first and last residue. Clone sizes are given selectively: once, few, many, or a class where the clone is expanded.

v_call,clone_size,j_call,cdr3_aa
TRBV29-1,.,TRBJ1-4,CSAATDLNEKLFF
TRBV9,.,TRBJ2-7,CASSLTAGYEQYF
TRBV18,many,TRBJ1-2,CASSPLEGGVLDGYTF
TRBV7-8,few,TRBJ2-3,CASTPEGSGGGLDTQYF
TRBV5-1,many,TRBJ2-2,CASTDETGELFF
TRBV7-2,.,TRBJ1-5,CASRLTGLYGNQPQHF
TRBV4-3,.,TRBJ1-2,CASSLSGTGFRGYTF
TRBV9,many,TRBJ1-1,CASSVAQGTTEAFF
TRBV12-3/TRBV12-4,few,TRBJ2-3,CASGSTWGQFTDTQYF
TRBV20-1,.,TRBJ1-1,CSARDRPGFGTEAFF
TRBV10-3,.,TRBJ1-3,CAITSGTSGNTIYF
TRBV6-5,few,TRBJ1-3,CASSAIGNTIYF
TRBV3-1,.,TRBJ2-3,CASSRRLDSASTDTQYF
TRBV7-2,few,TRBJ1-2,CASSLSAGAANYGYTF
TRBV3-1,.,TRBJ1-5,CASSQDSLRNQPQHF
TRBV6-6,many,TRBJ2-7,CASSPAPYEQYF